This T cell receptor beta chain was recorded in a study of Graves' ophthalmopathy and Graves' hyperthyroidism (dated by TCRdb to 2016 to 2018). For context, the study as a whole: Hyperthyroidism was considered stable if no progression to ophthalmopathy occurred within 18 months of follow-up. In total, under 150 blood samples were TCR-sequenced: 40 to 45 ophthalmopathy, roughly 80 hyperthyroidism and roughly 17 hyperthyroidism-to-ophthalmopathy patients. For independent validation, a separate cohort was made up of some 19 hyperthyroidism patients plus 17 patients who later progressed from hyperthyroidism to ophthalmopathy. In five to seven hyperthyroidism patients, the T-cell repertoire of thyroid tissue was compared with the T-cell repertoire of blood. To tell Graves' ophthalmopathy apart from Graves' hyperthyroidism, and to predict which patients would progress to ophthalmopathy, the study relied on TCR beta repertoire signatures. Following sampling, methimazole starting at 30 mg daily was administered to hyperthyroidism patients, and high-dose intravenous methylprednisolone was administered to ophthalmopathy patients. To explore V-J signatures that separate ophthalmopathy from hyperthyroidism, a discovery set of approximately 100 patients was enrolled, consisting of approximately 44 with ophthalmopathy and fewer than 60 with stable hyperthyroidism. The full study reports these points: Sample size was not statistically predetermined, and group allocation was not concealed from the investigators. In validation, the model predicted ophthalmopathy progression with about 70% sensitivity and around 72% specificity; eleven to twelve predicted patients were CT-confirmed with GO in a median of about 7.1 months. Most expanded thyroid clonotypes with a frequency above 0.001 also appeared in blood, which suggests that blood repertoires may reflect the immune response in the thyroid. In cross-validation, the 13-signature model distinguished ophthalmopathy from stable hyperthyroidism with about 90% sensitivity and around 81% specificity, and in the test set the corresponding values were 80% and 75%.

For repertoire sequencing, TCR beta CDR3 regions were amplified from RNA transcripts. The first round was an RT-PCR using HTBI primers with the Qiagen OneStep RT-PCR kit, and this first round was followed by a second-round multiplex PCR, then size selection and purification. The libraries underwent paired-end sequencing with 100 bp reads on an Illumina HiSeq2000. Per the source publication's procedure: SOAPnuke was used for read processing, and reads with adapters, uncalled bases, a mean Phred below 15, or no exact constant-primer or identifier match were discarded. COPE v1.2.5 was used to merge the high-quality paired reads. Unique nucleotide sequences were defined as clonotypes and aligned to IMGT TRB V, D and J references using MiTCR v1.1. The analysis was limited to V-J combinations with a frequency above 0.0001, which together covered 99.2% of repertoires. A TCR clonal expansion and chaos score per V-J combination was defined as the ratio of F50 clonal expansion to chaos observed in the TCRdist matrix. Welch's t-statistics and random forest were used to reduce features to more than ten V-J combinations, which were fed into a naive Bayes classifier. Thyroid-blood repertoire similarity was quantified with the Morisita-Horn index. The raw public reads went through TCRdb reprocessing: fastp at Q25, MiXCR clone calling, in-frame beta chains kept. Rows with a matching CDR3 protein are joined into one entry that keeps the most common DNA and genes. The V and J calls and clone size are TCRdb's, not the authors'. Across this sample there are about 550,000 distinct CDR3 sequences, with roughly 40% seen only once. The ten largest clones represent approximately 4.1% of the sample.

Many counts were recorded for this clonotype. Its antigen is not yet known. The sample holds no much larger clone one base away, and base qualities are not on file. Patients with hyperthyroidism were aged 18 to 65 years, had been newly diagnosed, and had a disease duration of less than 2 months. Anyone with other autoimmune diseases, uncontrolled infections, pregnancy or lactation was excluded from the study. Diagnosis relied on clinical symptoms, serum thyroxine, TRAb, thyroid ultrasound and orbital computed tomography. Trizol reagent was used to extract the total RNA, and its quality was then checked on an Agilent 2100 Bioanalyzer. The junction shows trimming of 5 bases on V and 0 bases on J, and the gene matches do not reach 6 bases of it. The CDR3 contains 16 residues, cysteine and phenylalanine counted. Solely the CDR3 DNA is kept, with 48 bases framed from the first base. The germline V gene (reference sequence) yields SEHNR for CDR1 and FQNEAQ for CDR2.

Sequenced input: peripheral blood or thyroid tissue (not recorded which). The sequence was obtained from an adult man with Graves' hyperthyroidism. Recombination connected TRBV7-9 to TRBJ2-5; 10 junctional bases match TRBD2. CDR3 protein: CASSPPGTSDQETQYF. The nucleotide sequence is given as TGTGCCAGCAGCCCCCCCGGGACTAGCGACCAAGAGACCCAGTACTTC.